This TCR beta chain originates from a study of blood T cell repertoires in COVID-19 (dated by TCRdb to 2020 to 2022). For the study in its entirety: Samples from collaborators originated in the United States, Italy and Spain and spanned both the acute and convalescent phases of COVID-19. The repertoires were made available in a free public database intended to serve as a resource for research on the immune response to SARS-CoV-2. The material from the prospective study consisted of cDNA or gDNA derived from T cells, B-cell-depleted T cells, or PBMCs. The sample metadata nearly always contained a de-identified subject ID, COVID-19 status, age in years and sex. The samples were drawn from the first 160 participants of the ongoing ImmuneRACE study and from 950 to 1,500 subjects provided by 6 global collaborators. Subjects who had been exposed to COVID-19, were actively infected with it, or had recovered from it provided the deeply sampled blood TCRbeta repertoires that made up the dataset. Where available, HLA class I and class II types were obtained from metadata supplied by the sample provider rather than from assay-based typing. Broad study findings and their caveats: How much clinical and demographic metadata was included differed by source and by participant, and the metadata was provided uncurated.

In the germline V gene, CDR1 corresponds to MDHEN and CDR2 to SYDVKM. The CDR3 sequence holds 18 residues, the cysteine and phenylalanine included. CDR3 DNA is the only sequence kept; it has 54 bases, read in frame from the first base. V lost 3 bases and J lost 4 bases; the stretch between them is 25 bases long. On this clone itself: Which antigen it targets is not known. It has no much larger one-base neighbor in the sample; base qualities were not kept.

TCRbeta CDR3 regions were amplified from genomic DNA by means of the immunoSEQ Assay, a bias-controlled multiplex PCR. As for how the authors treated the data: Within the assay, amplification of reference gene primers was used to estimate how many nucleated cells each sample contained. Sequence reads were collapsed and filtered to measure the absolute abundance of every unique TCRbeta CDR3 rearrangement. Productive Simpson clonality was computed per sample as the square root of Simpson's diversity index over productive rearrangements. TCRdb limited this immuneACCESS table to in-frame rearrangements with V and J called. A share of clones is missing; checked studies link under half to unresolved V genes, and the rest is unexplained. V and J calls and clone size come straight from that table; D and trimming were deduced from the DNA. The sample yields roughly 330,000 clones; around 89% were counted once. Under 5% of the sample lies in the top ten.

The collaborating institutions used their own protocols to collect whole blood in K2EDTA tubes. For TCRbeta analysis, collaborators shipped samples in one of three forms: frozen whole blood, isolated PBMCs, or DNA extracted from either of those sample types. The sequence is built from TRBV28 and TRBJ2-7; perhaps TRBD1 is the D gene, with 6 bases matching. What was sequenced was peripheral blood. This receptor was taken from a woman between 45 and 65 years old with active or convalescent COVID-19. The base sequence is TGTGCCAGCAGTTTCAGTTCGATGGTTCCCGGGACACAATACGAGCAGTACTTC. This sequence encodes CASSFSSMVPGTQYEQYF.